This TCR beta chain was recovered during a study of vaccination and CD4 T cells after COVID-19. Treatment described: approximately 9-day PBMC culture with coronavirus spike peptide pools or control peptides (ViraFEST assay). With 3 bases removed from V and 1 base from J, the gap between germline ends came to 16 bases. CDR1 is MNHEY, CDR2 SMNVEV, per germline (reference sequence). The length of the CDR3 is 17 residues. This clonotype was seen a handful of times. Its target is unknown. Sequenced with the Oncomine TCR Beta short-read assay was DNA taken from cultured CD4+ T cells. A single record per CDR3 protein comes from TCRdb applying MiXCR to the PCR reads. The table has 17,000 or so distinct CDR3 sequences, roughly 31% seen once.

The chain carries TRBV27 and TRBJ1-5; D remains unclear. Material for sequencing was cultured CD4+ T cells from blood. This clonotype originated in a human donor with COVID-19. In DNA, the CDR3 is TGTGCCAGCAGTTTCTCCTGGCAAGGCGCGAGCAATCAGCCCCAGCATTTT. As protein: CASSFSWQGASNQPQHF.